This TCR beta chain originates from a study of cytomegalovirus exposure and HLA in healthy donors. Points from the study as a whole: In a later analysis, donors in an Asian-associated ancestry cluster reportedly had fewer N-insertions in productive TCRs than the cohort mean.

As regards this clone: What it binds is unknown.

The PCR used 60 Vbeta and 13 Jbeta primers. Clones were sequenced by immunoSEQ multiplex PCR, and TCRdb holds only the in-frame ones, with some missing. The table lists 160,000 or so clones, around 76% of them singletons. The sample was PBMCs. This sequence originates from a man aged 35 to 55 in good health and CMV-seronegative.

Here the CDR3 reads CASSLTSAFTNEQFF. For the CDR3, the DNA is TGTGCCAGCAGCTTAACTAGCGCTTTTACAAATGAGCAGTTCTTC. The V gene is TRBV7-3, the J gene TRBJ2-1, with a tentative D call TRBD2 (5 bases). Between the trimmed V and J ends, which lost 0 bases and 7 bases, there was a span of 13 bases. Germline V gene lookup returns CDR1 SGHTA and CDR2 FQGTGA. The CDR3 is made up of 15 amino acids.